This T cell receptor beta chain was profiled in a study of blood T cells in healthy people across ages. Notes on the study in general: PBMCs were not sorted, which prevented a conclusive comparison of naive versus antigen-experienced cells.

Concerning this clonotype: Antigen: not known.

Researchers isolated at least 7 million PBMCs per sample. Extraction yielded at least 6 micrograms of total RNA per sample. The CDR3 length is 14 residues. Germline assignment: CDR1 DFQATT and CDR2 SNEGSKA (reference sequence). Deletions cut 0 bases from V and 2 bases from J, with 10 bases between. A J-beta primer mix and a sample-barcoded 5' primer were used in a second PCR of about 7 to 12 cycles. TCRdb re-analysed the 5' RACE reads in MiXCR, keeping a single row per CDR3 protein. The sample gives about 800,000 distinct CDR3 sequences, more than 45% of which show up once; about 20% is in the top ten.

The source material was blood. The rearrangement joins TRBV20-1 to TRBJ2-5; D is possibly TRBD1 (5 bases). The TCR was taken from a man in his thirties or forties in good health. The CDR3: CSARDPGRQETQYF. In DNA, the CDR3 is TGCAGTGCTAGAGATCCAGGGCGGCAAGAGACCCAGTACTTC.